A single sample is the source of the 5 T cell receptor beta chains below, sequenced in a study of T cells expressing NK-cell markers. TCRdb reprocessed the 5' RACE reads, with one entry per CDR3 protein and no DNA. This sample contains 500,000 to 700,000 distinct CDR3 sequences. The sample taken for sequencing was blood T cells: a sorted CD56 or NKG2C T cell subset, CD4+ or CD8+ T cells, or bulk PBMC T cells (not recorded which). The source is a man aged 18 to 29 in good health.

The V call is TRBV5-6, the J call TRBJ2-1; no DNA is available, so the TRBD1 call from TCRdb remains unchecked. Germline CDR1 is SGHDT and CDR2 is YYEEEE. The CDR3 loop spans 16 amino acids. The CDR3 here is CASSPVDGLGYNEQFF.

J is TRBJ2-3 and V is TRBV29-1; TCRdb picks TRBD1, but there is no DNA to check that call. This CDR3 has 14 residues. Per germline, CDR1 SQVTM and CDR2 ANQGSEA. The CDR3 sequence: CSVVHRASGDTQYF.

The CDR3 reads CASSPRDPNEQFF. The chain links TRBV9 to TRBJ2-1. This CDR3 has 13 residues. Germline-derived CDR1 and CDR2 are SGDLS and YYNGEE.

The V call is TRBV5-1, the J call TRBJ2-3; TCRdb's D call, TRBD1, is unchecked because there is no DNA. CDR1 SGHRS and CDR2 YFSETQ come from the germline V gene. CDR3 length: 12 amino acids. The CDR3 loop is CASSVRGDTQYF.

The chain recombines TRBV3-1 with TRBJ2-1; absent DNA, TCRdb's TRBD2 call cannot be checked. There are 17 residues in the CDR3. Germline assignment: CDR1 LGHDT and CDR2 YNNKEL (reference sequence). This CDR3 is CASSQVGLSGRVNEQFF.